This T cell receptor beta chain emerged from a study of cytomegalovirus exposure and HLA in healthy donors. Worth noting for this clone: Antigen: not known.

Separate from the 666-subject first cohort was the 120-subject validation cohort, to which the donors belonged. The study's findings and limits: First-cohort TCR clusters tended to co-occur in the approximately 130 validation repertoires, a later analysis found. Under in vitro conditions, a few CMV-associated chains were confirmed as specific for CMV antigens.

Generated by immunoSEQ multiplex PCR, the TCRdb table keeps only in-frame clones and is missing some. This sample has 110,000 or so clones, with about 82% found just once. Germline values: CDR1 MNHEY, CDR2 SMNVEV (reference sequence). Trimming cost V 3 bases and J 4 bases; bases outside gene matches: 7. The CDR3 loop spans 15 amino acids. The source is a young man in good health and CMV-seronegative. The chain joins TRBV27 to TRBJ1-2; 8 bases line up with TRBD1. Input material: PBMCs. The CDR3 loop is CASSLTGARGYGYTF. Here the CDR3 DNA reads TGTGCCAGCAGTTTGACAGGGGCCCGGGGCTATGGCTACACCTTC.